This T cell receptor beta chain was recorded in a study of T cell repertoires in cytomegalovirus infection. Turning to the study itself: Public TCR beta signatures were indicative of both CMV infection and a matching HLA type.

The CDR3 spans 15 residues. V lost 4 bases and J 3 bases, leaving 12 bases between the germline ends. The germline V gene encodes CDR1 SGHVS and CDR2 FQNEAQ. TCRdb re-analysed the reads in MiXCR, keeping a single row per CDR3 protein. This sample has a few hundred thousand distinct CDR3 sequences, with over 15% found just once. This clonotype was detected only a few times. The target antigen is unknown. The study's findings and limits: Ex vivo, HLA-C-restricted CMV-specific TCR beta clonotypes prevailed over the rest of the response.

The sequencing input was PBMCs. The rearrangement links TRBV7-8 to TRBJ1-4, with D possibly TRBD1 on 5 matching bases. This sequence was found in a human donor in good health (CMV status not recorded). Some clones in this sample may be carry-over from other donors' samples. In DNA, the CDR3 is TGTGCCAGCAGCTCCTGGGGGTCCCCTAATGAAAAACTGTTTTTT. Its protein is CASSSWGSPNEKLFF. Using reference TRBV7-8 and TRBJ1-4 for the parts outside the CDR3, the full variable domain is GAGVSQSPRYKVAKRGQDVALRCDPISGHVSLFWYQQALGQGPEFLTYFQNEAQLDKSGLPSDRFFAERPEGSVSTLKIQRTQQEDSAVYLCASSSWGSPNEKLFFGSGTQLSVL.